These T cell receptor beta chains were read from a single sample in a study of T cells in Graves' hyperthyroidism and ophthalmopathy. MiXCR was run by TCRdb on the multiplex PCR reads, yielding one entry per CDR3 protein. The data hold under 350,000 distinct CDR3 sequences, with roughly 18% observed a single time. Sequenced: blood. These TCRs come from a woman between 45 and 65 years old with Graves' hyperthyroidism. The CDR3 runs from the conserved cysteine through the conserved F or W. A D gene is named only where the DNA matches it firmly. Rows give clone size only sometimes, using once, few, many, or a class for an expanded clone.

CDR3aa: CSARQGWDQPQHF; CDR3nt: TGCAGTGCTAGACAGGGGTGGGATCAGCCCCAGCATTTT; v_gene: TRBV20-1; d_gene: NA; abundance: few; j_gene: TRBJ1-5
CDR3aa: CASSLEQGAPDTGELFF; CDR3nt: TGCGCCAGCAGCTTGGAACAGGGGGCGCCGGACACCGGGGAGCTGTTTTTT; v_gene: TRBV5-1; d_gene: TRBD1; abundance: once; j_gene: TRBJ2-2
CDR3aa: CASSYWGRTKNIQYF; CDR3nt: TGTGCCAGCAGTTACTGGGGAAGGACCAAAAACATTCAGTACTTC; v_gene: TRBV6-2/TRBV6-3; d_gene: NA; abundance: NA; j_gene: TRBJ2-4
CDR3aa: CASSPDVGTDTQYF; CDR3nt: TGTGCCAGCTCACCAGATGTAGGTACAGATACGCAGTATTTT; v_gene: TRBV18; d_gene: NA; abundance: many; j_gene: TRBJ2-3
CDR3aa: CASSQPRGEAFF; CDR3nt: TGTGCCAGCAGCCAGCCTAGAGGTGAAGCTTTCTTT; v_gene: TRBV3-1; d_gene: NA; abundance: NA; j_gene: TRBJ1-1
CDR3aa: CASSRDFLNTGELFF; CDR3nt: TGTGCCAGCAGTCGGGACTTTCTGAACACCGGGGAGCTGTTTTTT; v_gene: TRBV12-3/TRBV12-4; d_gene: NA; abundance: NA; j_gene: TRBJ2-2
CDR3aa: CASQGGGYGYTF; CDR3nt: TGTGCCAGCCAAGGTGGTGGCTATGGCTACACCTTC; v_gene: TRBV6-2/TRBV6-3; d_gene: NA; abundance: once; j_gene: TRBJ1-2
CDR3aa: CASSQADSGYTF; CDR3nt: TGTGCCAGCAGCCAAGCAGACAGCGGCTACACCTTC; v_gene: TRBV3-1; d_gene: NA; abundance: many; j_gene: TRBJ1-2
CDR3aa: CASSLGGIEQYF; CDR3nt: TGTGCCAGCAGCTTGGGAGGGATCGAGCAGTACTTC; v_gene: TRBV5-6; d_gene: NA; abundance: many; j_gene: TRBJ2-7
CDR3aa: CASSYKADMNTEAFF; CDR3nt: TGTGCCAGCAGTTATAAGGCGGACATGAACACTGAAGCTTTCTTT; v_gene: TRBV6-1; d_gene: NA; abundance: few; j_gene: TRBJ1-1
CDR3aa: CASRRGTSGYEQYF; CDR3nt: TGTGCCAGCAGGAGGGGGACTAGCGGGTACGAGCAGTACTTC; v_gene: TRBV28; d_gene: TRBD2; abundance: many; j_gene: TRBJ2-7
CDR3aa: CASRETGSSGNTIYF; CDR3nt: TGTGCCAGCAGGGAGACAGGGAGCTCTGGAAACACCATATATTTT; v_gene: TRBV6-1; d_gene: TRBD1; abundance: NA; j_gene: TRBJ1-3
CDR3aa: CASSRDRDGGYTF; CDR3nt: TGTGCCAGCAGCCGGGACAGGGATGGTGGCTACACCTTC; v_gene: TRBV11-2; d_gene: TRBD1; abundance: many; j_gene: TRBJ1-2
CDR3aa: CASSPPGWNEQFF; CDR3nt: TGTGCCAGCAGCCCCCCGGGTTGGAATGAGCAGTTCTTC; v_gene: TRBV7-9; d_gene: NA; abundance: few; j_gene: TRBJ2-1
CDR3aa: CASRAPSGSEQFF; CDR3nt: TGTGCCAGCAGGGCCCCTAGCGGGAGTGAGCAGTTCTTC; v_gene: TRBV2; d_gene: TRBD2; abundance: many; j_gene: TRBJ2-1
CDR3aa: CVSTLTGEHGYTF; CDR3nt: TGTGTCAGCACCCTAACAGGGGAACATGGCTACACCTTC; v_gene: TRBV28; d_gene: TRBD1; abundance: few; j_gene: TRBJ1-2
CDR3aa: CASSPQGQGAGTEAFF; CDR3nt: TGTGCCAGCAGTCCGCAGGGACAGGGGGCTGGCACTGAAGCTTTCTTT; v_gene: TRBV12-3/TRBV12-4; d_gene: TRBD1; abundance: many; j_gene: TRBJ1-1
CDR3aa: CAWSVMAGRTDTQYF; CDR3nt: TGTGCCTGGAGTGTAATGGCAGGCCGCACAGATACGCAGTATTTT; v_gene: TRBV30; d_gene: NA; abundance: many; j_gene: TRBJ2-3